This note documents a single TCR beta chain sequence. Assay used: immunoSEQ multiplex PCR; TCRdb lists only in-frame clones, some missing. The table has about 140,000 clones, 80% to 90% seen once. These data come from a study of control samples from healthy donors and cancer patients. The CDR3 is 13 residues long. With 1 base removed from V and 2 bases from J, the gap between germline ends came to 4 bases. Per germline, CDR1 SGDLS and CDR2 YYNGEE. This clonotype was sampled from a woman aged 30 to 39 in good health. Sequenced sample: blood. The chain is built from TRBV9 and TRBJ1-3, with D unresolved. The CDR3 protein is CASSVSAGNTIYF. As DNA, the CDR3 is TGTGCCAGCAGCGTATCTGCTGGAAACACCATATATTTT.